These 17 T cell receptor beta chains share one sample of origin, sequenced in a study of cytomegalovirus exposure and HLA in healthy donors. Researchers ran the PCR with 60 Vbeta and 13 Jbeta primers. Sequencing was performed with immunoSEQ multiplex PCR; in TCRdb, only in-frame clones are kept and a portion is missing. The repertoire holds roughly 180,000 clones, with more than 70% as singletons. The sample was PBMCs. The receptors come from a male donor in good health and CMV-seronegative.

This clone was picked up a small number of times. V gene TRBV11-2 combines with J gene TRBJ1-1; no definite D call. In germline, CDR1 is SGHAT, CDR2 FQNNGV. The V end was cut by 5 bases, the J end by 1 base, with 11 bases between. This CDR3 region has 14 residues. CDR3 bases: TGTGCCAGCAGCCCGGAGGTGCGGAACACTGAAGCTTTCTTT. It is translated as CASSPEVRNTEAFF. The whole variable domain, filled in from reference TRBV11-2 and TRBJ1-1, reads EAGVAQSPRYKIIEKRQSVAFWCNPISGHATLYWYQQILGQGPKLLIQFQNNGVVDDSQLPKDRFSAERLKGVDSTLKIQPAKLEDSAVYLCASSPEVRNTEAFFGQGTRLTVV.

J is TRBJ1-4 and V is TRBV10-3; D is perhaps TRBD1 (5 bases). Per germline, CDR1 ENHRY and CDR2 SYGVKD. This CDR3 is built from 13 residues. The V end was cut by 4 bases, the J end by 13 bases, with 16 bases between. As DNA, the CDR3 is TGTGCCATCAGTGGCGGGGCGATGGGAGGACTGTTTTTT. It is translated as CAISGGAMGGLFF.

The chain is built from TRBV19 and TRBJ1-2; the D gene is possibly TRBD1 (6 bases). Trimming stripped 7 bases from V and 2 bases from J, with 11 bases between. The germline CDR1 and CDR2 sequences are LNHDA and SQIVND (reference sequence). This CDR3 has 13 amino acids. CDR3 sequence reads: CASTDTGNYGYTF. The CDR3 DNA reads TGTGCCAGTACCGATACAGGGAACTATGGCTACACCTTC.

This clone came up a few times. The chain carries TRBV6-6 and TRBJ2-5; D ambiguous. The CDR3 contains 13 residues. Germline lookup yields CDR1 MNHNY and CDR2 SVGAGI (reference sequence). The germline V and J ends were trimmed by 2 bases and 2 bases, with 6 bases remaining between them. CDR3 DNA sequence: TGTGCCAGCAGTTACCCCCTACAAGAGACCCAGTACTTC. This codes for CASSYPLQETQYF.

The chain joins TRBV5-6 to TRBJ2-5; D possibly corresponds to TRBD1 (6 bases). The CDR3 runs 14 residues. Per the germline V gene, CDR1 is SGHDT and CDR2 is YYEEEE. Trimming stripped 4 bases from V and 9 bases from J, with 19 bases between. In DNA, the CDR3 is TGTGCCAGCAGCCTCCCCGGGACATCGGTTCCCCAGTACTTC. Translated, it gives CASSLPGTSVPQYF.

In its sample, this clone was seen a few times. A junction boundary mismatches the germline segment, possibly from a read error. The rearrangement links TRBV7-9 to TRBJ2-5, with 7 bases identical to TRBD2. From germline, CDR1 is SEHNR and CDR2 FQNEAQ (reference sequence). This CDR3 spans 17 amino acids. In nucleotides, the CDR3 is TGTTCCAGCAGTCTAGGAGCGGGGCTAGCCGGGTTTGAGACCCAGTACTTC. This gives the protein CSSSLGAGLAGFETQYF.

The CDR3 loop reads CASSAGTSAGELFF. In nucleotides, the CDR3 is TGTGCCAGCAGTGCCGGGACTAGTGCCGGGGAGCTGTTTTTT. The genes are TRBV6-5 and TRBJ2-2; 8 nucleotides agree with TRBD2. The CDR3 covers 14 residues. The trim removed 5 bases at V and 6 bases at J, leaving 5 bases unmatched. Germline values: CDR1 MNHEY, CDR2 SVGAGI.

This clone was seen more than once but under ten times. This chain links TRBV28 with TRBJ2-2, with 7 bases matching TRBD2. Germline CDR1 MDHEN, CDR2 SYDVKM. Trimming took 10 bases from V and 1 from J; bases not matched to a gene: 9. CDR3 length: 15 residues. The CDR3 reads CATREAGMNTGELFF. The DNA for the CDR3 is TGTGCCACCCGGGAAGCGGGAATGAACACCGGGGAGCTGTTTTTT.

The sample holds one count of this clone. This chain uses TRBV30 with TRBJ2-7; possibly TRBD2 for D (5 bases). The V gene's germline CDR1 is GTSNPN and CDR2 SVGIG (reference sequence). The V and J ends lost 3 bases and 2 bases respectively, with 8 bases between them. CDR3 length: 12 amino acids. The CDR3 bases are TGTGCCTGGAGAGGGAGAGCCTACGAGCAGTACTTC. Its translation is CAWRGRAYEQYF. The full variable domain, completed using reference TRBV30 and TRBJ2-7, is SQTIHQWPATLVQPVGSPLSLECTVEGTSNPNLYWYRQAAGRGLQLLFYSVGIGQISSEVPQNLSASRPQDRQFILSSKKLLLSDSGFYLCAWRGRAYEQYFGPGTRLTVT.

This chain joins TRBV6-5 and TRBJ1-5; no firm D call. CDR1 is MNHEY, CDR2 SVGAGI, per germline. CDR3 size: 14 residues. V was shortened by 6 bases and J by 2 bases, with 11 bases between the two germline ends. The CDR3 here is CASRRWEGNQPQHF. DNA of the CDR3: TGTGCCAGCAGGAGGTGGGAGGGCAATCAGCCCCAGCATTTT.

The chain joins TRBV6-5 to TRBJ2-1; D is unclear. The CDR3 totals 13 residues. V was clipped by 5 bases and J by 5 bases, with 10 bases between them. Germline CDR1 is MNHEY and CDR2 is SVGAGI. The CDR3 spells CASSPLQNNEQFF. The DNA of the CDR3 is TGTGCCAGCAGTCCCCTCCAGAACAATGAGCAGTTCTTC.

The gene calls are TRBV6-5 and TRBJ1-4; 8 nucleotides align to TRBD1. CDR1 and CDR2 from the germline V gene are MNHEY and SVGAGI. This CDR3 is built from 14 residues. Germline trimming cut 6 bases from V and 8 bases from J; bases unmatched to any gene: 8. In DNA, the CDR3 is TGTGCCAGCAGCGTCGGACAGGGAAGAGAAAAACTGTTTTTT. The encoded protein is CASSVGQGREKLFF.

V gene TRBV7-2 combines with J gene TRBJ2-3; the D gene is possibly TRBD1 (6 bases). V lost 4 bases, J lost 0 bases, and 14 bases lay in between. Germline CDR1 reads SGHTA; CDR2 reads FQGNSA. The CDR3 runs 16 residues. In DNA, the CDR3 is TGTGCCAGCAGCTCACGGGACATCACTAGCACAGATACGCAGTATTTT. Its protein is CASSSRDITSTDTQYF. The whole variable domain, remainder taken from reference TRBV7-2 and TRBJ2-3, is GAGVSQSPSNKVTEKGKDVELRCDPISGHTALYWYRQSLGQGLEFLIYFQGNSAPDKSGLPSDRFSAERTGGSVSTLTIQRTQQEDSAVYLCASSSRDITSTDTQYFGPGTRLTVL.

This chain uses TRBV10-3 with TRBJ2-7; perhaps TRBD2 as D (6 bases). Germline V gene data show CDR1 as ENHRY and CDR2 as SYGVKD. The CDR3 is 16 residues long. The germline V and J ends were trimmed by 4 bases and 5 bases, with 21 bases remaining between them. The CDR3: CAISAFGAAGGNEQYF. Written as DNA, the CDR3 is TGTGCCATCAGTGCCTTCGGAGCAGCGGGTGGTAACGAGCAGTACTTC.

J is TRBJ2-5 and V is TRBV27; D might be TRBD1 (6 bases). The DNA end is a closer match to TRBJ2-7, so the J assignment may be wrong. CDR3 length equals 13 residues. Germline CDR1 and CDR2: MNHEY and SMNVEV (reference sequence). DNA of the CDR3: TGTGCCAGCAGTTGGGCAGGGGCCTACGAGCAGTACTTC. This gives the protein CASSWAGAYEQYF.

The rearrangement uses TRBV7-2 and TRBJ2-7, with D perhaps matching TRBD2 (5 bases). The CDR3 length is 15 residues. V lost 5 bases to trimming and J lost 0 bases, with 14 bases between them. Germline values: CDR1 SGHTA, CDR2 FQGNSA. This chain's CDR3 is CASSPQRLRSYEQYF. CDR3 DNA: TGTGCCAGCAGCCCTCAGCGGCTCCGCTCCTACGAGCAGTACTTC.

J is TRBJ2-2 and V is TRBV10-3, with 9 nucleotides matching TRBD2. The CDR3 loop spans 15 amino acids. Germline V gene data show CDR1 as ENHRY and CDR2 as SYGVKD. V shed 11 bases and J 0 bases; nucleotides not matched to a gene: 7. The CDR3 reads CAVQSSGTNTGELFF. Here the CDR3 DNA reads TGTGCCGTGCAATCTAGCGGGACGAACACCGGGGAGCTGTTTTTT.